Listed below are T cell receptor beta chains from one sample, sequenced in a study of shared clonotypes between healthy human individuals. The repertoire was sequenced with immunoSEQ multiplex PCR; TCRdb's copy has only in-frame clones and lacks some. The sample yields under 2.5 million clones, 85% to 95% seen once. The material sequenced was naive CD4+ T cells from PBMCs. The source is a young man in good health. Some clones in this sample may be carry-over from other donors' samples. CDR3s include the opening cysteine and the closing phenylalanine or tryptophan. Fields, in order: J gene, V gene, D gene, clone size, CDR3 protein, CDR3 DNA. D genes are given only for firm matches. Size is stated for part of the rows, as once, few or many counts, or as a class when the clone is expanded.

J: TRBJ1-6
V: TRBV28
D: TRBD1
size: NA
CDR3: CASSLGGDRSNSPLHF
DNA: TGTGCCAGCAGCCTCGGCGGGGACAGGTCTAATTCACCCCTCCACTTT

J: TRBJ2-3
V: TRBV29-1
D: NA
size: NA
CDR3: CSVTTAGSTDTQYF
DNA: TGCAGCGTCACCACGGCAGGGAGCACAGATACGCAGTATTTT

J: TRBJ1-2
V: TRBV11-1
D: NA
size: once
CDR3: CASSLDGRFDGYTF
DNA: TGTGCCAGCAGCTTAGACGGACGGTTTGATGGCTACACCTTC

J: TRBJ2-2
V: TRBV5-1
D: TRBD2
size: NA
CDR3: CASSLAQLAGATGELFF
DNA: TGCGCCAGCAGCTTGGCCCAATTAGCGGGGGCCACCGGGGAGCTGTTTTTT

J: TRBJ1-1
V: TRBV5-1
D: NA
size: NA
CDR3: CASSFIGMNTEAFF
DNA: TGCGCCAGCAGCTTTATAGGGATGAACACTGAAGCTTTCTTT

J: TRBJ2-7
V: TRBV28
D: NA
size: NA
CDR3: CASGDGSPYEQYF
DNA: TGTGCCAGCGGCGACGGCAGTCCCTACGAGCAGTACTTC

J: TRBJ2-5
V: TRBV5-4
D: NA
size: once
CDR3: CASSSGQGGTQYF
DNA: TGTGCCAGCAGCTCTGGCCAGGGCGGGACCCAGTACTTC

J: TRBJ1-1
V: TRBV6-1
D: TRBD1
size: NA
CDR3: CASSAAQGANTEAFF
DNA: TGTGCCAGCAGTGCGGCACAGGGGGCCAACACTGAAGCTTTCTTT

J: TRBJ1-1
V: TRBV29-1
D: NA
size: NA
CDR3: CSGGGSTEAFF
DNA: TGCAGCGGGGGGGGTTCGACTGAAGCTTTCTTT

J: TRBJ2-7
V: TRBV4-3
D: TRBD2
size: once
CDR3: CASSQATGLAGGNEQYF
DNA: TGCGCCAGCAGCCAGGCCACGGGACTAGCGGGAGGGAACGAGCAGTACTTC

J: TRBJ2-1
V: TRBV7-9
D: TRBD1
size: NA
CDR3: CASTSEGQGYNEQFF
DNA: TGTGCCAGCACCTCTGAGGGACAGGGGTACAATGAGCAGTTCTTC

J: TRBJ2-1
V: TRBV5-3
D: NA
size: NA
CDR3: CARSSRNDEQFF
DNA: TGTGCCAGAAGCTCCCGGAACGATGAGCAGTTCTTC

J: TRBJ2-7
V: TRBV19
D: TRBD2
size: NA
CDR3: CASSPRRASGSREQYF
DNA: TGTGCCAGTAGTCCAAGGAGAGCTAGCGGGAGTAGGGAGCAGTACTTC

J: TRBJ2-3
V: TRBV6-5
D: NA
size: NA
CDR3: CASSREVIRDTQYF
DNA: TGTGCCAGCAGTCGAGAGGTGATTCGAGATACGCAGTATTTT

J: TRBJ2-3
V: TRBV18
D: NA
size: NA
CDR3: CASSPNQRTDTQYF
DNA: TGTGCCAGCTCACCAAACCAGCGGACAGATACGCAGTATTTT

J: TRBJ2-1
V: TRBV2
D: NA
size: NA
CDR3: CASRVVPYNEQFF
DNA: TGTGCCAGCAGGGTGGTACCCTACAATGAGCAGTTCTTC

J: TRBJ2-7
V: TRBV27
D: TRBD2
size: NA
CDR3: CASRREGHEQYF
DNA: TGTGCCAGCAGGCGGGAGGGCCACGAGCAGTACTTC

J: TRBJ2-5
V: TRBV29-1
D: TRBD1
size: NA
CDR3: CSVERGGQGTQYF
DNA: TGCAGCGTTGAAAGGGGGGGACAGGGGACCCAGTACTTC

J: TRBJ1-4
V: TRBV5-5
D: NA
size: NA
CDR3: CASSLSVAFNEKLFF
DNA: TGTGCCAGCAGCTTATCGGTAGCTTTTAATGAAAAACTGTTTTTT

J: TRBJ1-4
V: TRBV5-4
D: NA
size: NA
CDR3: CASSLAGSLTNEKLFF
DNA: TGTGCCAGCAGCTTGGCGGGGAGCCTAACTAATGAAAAACTGTTTTTT

J: TRBJ2-2
V: TRBV6-1
D: NA
size: NA
CDR3: CASSETSFAGELFF
DNA: TGTGCCAGCAGTGAGACTAGTTTTGCCGGGGAGCTGTTTTTT

J: TRBJ2-1
V: TRBV21-1
D: NA
size: NA
CDR3: CASSQSHPGLAPLTEQFF
DNA: TGTGCCAGCAGCCAAAGCCACCCGGGACTAGCGCCGTTGACTGAGCAGTTCTTC

J: TRBJ1-5
V: TRBV27
D: NA
size: NA
CDR3: CASSLNILGGFPQHF
DNA: TGTGCCAGCAGTTTGAACATACTGGGAGGCTTTCCCCAGCATTTT

J: TRBJ2-7
V: TRBV27
D: NA
size: NA
CDR3: CASSLSTPRGLGLKSSYEQYF
DNA: TGTGCCAGCAGTTTATCAACCCCCAGGGGGCTGGGACTAAAAAGCTCCTACGAGCAGTACTTC

J: TRBJ2-2
V: TRBV19
D: NA
size: NA
CDR3: CASSPLTTRTGELFF
DNA: TGTGCCAGTAGTCCCCTAACGACGAGGACCGGGGAGCTGTTTTTT

J: TRBJ1-2
V: TRBV28
D: NA
size: NA
CDR3: CASSPPGYTF
DNA: TGTGCCAGCAGCCCCCCCGGCTACACCTTC

J: TRBJ2-3
V: TRBV28
D: TRBD1
size: NA
CDR3: CASPPGSRQGGDTQYF
DNA: TGTGCCAGCCCCCCGGGATCTCGACAGGGTGGAGATACGCAGTATTTT

J: TRBJ1-3
V: TRBV5-1
D: NA
size: NA
CDR3: CASSLPPRTSGNTIYF
DNA: TGCGCCAGCAGCCTCCCCCCCAGGACCTCTGGAAACACCATATATTTT

J: TRBJ1-2
V: TRBV5-1
D: NA
size: NA
CDR3: CASSPDSYYGYTF
DNA: TGCGCCAGCAGCCCCGACAGCTACTATGGCTACACCTTC

J: TRBJ2-3
V: TRBV9
D: NA
size: NA
CDR3: CASSSRDTSTDTQYF
DNA: TGTGCCAGCAGCTCGAGGGATACTAGCACAGATACGCAGTATTTT

J: TRBJ2-1
V: TRBV7-2
D: NA
size: NA
CDR3: CASSVWYSSYNEQFF
DNA: TGTGCCAGCAGCGTATGGTATAGCTCCTACAATGAGCAGTTCTTC

J: TRBJ1-1
V: TRBV30
D: NA
size: NA
CDR3: CAWRFKQTGYTEAFF
DNA: TGTGCCTGGAGATTTAAACAGACGGGTTACACTGAAGCTTTCTTT

J: TRBJ2-1
V: TRBV18
D: TRBD2
size: NA
CDR3: CASSPVAGGWNEQFF
DNA: TGTGCCAGCTCACCAGTAGCGGGAGGATGGAATGAGCAGTTCTTC

J: TRBJ2-7
V: TRBV7-9
D: NA
size: NA
CDR3: CASSLTRDGHNEQYF
DNA: TGTGCCAGCAGCCTAACTCGGGACGGCCATAACGAGCAGTACTTC

J: TRBJ2-5
V: TRBV18
D: TRBD1
size: NA
CDR3: CASSQGQGAVETQYF
DNA: TGTGCCAGCTCACAGGGGCAGGGGGCCGTAGAGACCCAGTACTTC